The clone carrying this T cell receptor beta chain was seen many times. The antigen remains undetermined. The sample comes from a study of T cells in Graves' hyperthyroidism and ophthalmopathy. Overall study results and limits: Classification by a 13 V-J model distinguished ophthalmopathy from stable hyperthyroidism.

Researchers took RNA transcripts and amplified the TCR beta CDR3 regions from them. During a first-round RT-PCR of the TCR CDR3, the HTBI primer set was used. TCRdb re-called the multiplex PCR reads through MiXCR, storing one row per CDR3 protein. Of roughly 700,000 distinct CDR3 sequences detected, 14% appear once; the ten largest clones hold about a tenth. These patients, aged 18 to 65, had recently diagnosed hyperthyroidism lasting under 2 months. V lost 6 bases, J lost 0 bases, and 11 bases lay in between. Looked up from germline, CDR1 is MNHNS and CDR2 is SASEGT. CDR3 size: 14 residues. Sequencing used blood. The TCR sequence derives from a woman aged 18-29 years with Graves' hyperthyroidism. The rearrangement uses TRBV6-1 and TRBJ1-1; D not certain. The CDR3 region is CASRGIRMNTEAFF. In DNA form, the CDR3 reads TGTGCCAGCAGGGGGATTCGTATGAACACTGAAGCTTTCTTT.